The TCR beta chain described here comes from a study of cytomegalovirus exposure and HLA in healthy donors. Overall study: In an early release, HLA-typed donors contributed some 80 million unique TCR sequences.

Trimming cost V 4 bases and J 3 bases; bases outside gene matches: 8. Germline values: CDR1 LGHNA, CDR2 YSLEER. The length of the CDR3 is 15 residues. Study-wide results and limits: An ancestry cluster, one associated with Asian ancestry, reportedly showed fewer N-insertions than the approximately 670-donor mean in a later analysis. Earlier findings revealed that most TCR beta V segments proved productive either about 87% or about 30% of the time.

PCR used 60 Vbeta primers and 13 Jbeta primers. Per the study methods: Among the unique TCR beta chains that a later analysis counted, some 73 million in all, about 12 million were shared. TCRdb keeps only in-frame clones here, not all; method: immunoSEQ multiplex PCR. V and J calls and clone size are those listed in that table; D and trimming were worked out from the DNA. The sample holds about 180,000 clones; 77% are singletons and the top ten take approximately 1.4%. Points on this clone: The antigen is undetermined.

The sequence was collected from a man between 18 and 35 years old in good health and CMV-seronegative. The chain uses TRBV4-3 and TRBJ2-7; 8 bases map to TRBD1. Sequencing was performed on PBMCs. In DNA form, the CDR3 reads TGCGCCAGCAGCCGGATAGACAGGGGCCACTACGAGCAGTACTTC. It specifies CASSRIDRGHYEQYF.